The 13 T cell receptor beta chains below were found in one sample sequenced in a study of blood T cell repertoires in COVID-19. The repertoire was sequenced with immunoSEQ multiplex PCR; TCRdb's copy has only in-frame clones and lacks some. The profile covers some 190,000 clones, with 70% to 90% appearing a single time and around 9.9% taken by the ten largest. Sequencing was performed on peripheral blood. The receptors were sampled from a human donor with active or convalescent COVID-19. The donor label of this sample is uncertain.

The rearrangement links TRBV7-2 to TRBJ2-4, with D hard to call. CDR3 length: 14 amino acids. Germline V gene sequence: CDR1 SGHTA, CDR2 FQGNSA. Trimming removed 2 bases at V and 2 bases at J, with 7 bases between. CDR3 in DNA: TGTGCCAGCAGCTTACTACCAACCAAAAACATTCAGTACTTC. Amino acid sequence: CASSLLPTKNIQYF. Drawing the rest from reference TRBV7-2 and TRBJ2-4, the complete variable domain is GAGVSQSPSNKVTEKGKDVELRCDPISGHTALYWYRQSLGQGLEFLIYFQGNSAPDKSGLPSDRFSAERTGGSVSTLTIQRTQQEDSAVYLCASSLLPTKNIQYFGAGTRLSVL.

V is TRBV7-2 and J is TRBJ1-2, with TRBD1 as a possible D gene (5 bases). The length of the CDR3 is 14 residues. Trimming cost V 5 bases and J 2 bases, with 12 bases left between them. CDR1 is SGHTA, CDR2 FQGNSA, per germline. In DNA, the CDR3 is TGTGCCAGCAGCGACCGCGGGGGGAACTATGGCTACACCTTC. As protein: CASSDRGGNYGYTF.

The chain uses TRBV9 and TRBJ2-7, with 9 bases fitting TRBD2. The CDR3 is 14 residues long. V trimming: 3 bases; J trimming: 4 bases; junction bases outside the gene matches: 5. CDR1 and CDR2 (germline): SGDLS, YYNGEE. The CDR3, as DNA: TGTGCCAGCAGCGGTAGCGGGAGAGGGTACGAGCAGTACTTC. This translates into CASSGSGRGYEQYF.

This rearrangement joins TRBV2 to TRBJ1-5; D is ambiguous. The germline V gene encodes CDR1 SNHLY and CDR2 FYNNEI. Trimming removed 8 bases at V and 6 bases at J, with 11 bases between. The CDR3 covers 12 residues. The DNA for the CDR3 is TGTGCCAGCTCCCTAGGCAGTCAGCCCCAGCATTTT. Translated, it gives CASSLGSQPQHF.

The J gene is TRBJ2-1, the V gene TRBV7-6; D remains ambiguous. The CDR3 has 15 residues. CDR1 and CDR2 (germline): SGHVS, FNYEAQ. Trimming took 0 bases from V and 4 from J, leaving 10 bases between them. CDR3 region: CASSLAGSSYNEQFF. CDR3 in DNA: TGTGCCAGCAGCTTAGCGGGTAGCAGTTACAATGAGCAGTTCTTC.

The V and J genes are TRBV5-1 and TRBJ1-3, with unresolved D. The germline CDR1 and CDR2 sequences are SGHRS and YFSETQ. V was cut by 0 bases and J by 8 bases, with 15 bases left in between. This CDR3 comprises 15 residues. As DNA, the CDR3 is TGCGCCAGCAGCTTGGTGGGAGGTTTTGAAGACACCATATATTTT. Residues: CASSLVGGFEDTIYF.

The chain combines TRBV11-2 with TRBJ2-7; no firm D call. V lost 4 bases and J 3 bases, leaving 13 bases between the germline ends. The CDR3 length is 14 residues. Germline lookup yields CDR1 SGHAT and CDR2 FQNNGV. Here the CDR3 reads CASSSSGGRYEQYF. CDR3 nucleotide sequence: TGTGCCAGCAGCTCAAGTGGCGGCCGCTACGAGCAGTACTTC.

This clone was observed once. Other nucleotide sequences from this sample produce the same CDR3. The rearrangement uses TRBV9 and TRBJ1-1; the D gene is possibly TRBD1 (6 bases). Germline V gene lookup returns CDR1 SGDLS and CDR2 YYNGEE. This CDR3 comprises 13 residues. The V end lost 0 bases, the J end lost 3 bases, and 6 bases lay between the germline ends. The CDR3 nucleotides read TGTGCCAGCAGCGTAGGGACAGACACTGAAGCTTTCTTT. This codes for CASSVGTDTEAFF.

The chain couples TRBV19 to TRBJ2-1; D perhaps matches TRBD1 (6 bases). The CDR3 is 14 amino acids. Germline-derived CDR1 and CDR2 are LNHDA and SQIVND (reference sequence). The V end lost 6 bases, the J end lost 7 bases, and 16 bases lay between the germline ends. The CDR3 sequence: CASRGFRGTNEQFF. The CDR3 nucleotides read TGTGCCAGTAGGGGGTTCAGGGGAACGAATGAGCAGTTCTTC.

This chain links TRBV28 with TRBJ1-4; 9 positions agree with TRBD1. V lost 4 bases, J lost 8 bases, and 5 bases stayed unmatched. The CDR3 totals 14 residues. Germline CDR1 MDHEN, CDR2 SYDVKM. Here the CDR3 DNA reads TGTGCCAGCAGTTCCCGACAGGGGGTGGAAAAACTGTTTTTT. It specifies CASSSRQGVEKLFF.

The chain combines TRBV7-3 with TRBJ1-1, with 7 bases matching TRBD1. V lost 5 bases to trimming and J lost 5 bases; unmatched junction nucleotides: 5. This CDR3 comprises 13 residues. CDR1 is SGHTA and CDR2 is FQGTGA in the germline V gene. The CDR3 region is CASSTGQLTEAFF. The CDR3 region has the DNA TGTGCCAGCAGCACGGGACAGCTGACTGAAGCTTTCTTT.

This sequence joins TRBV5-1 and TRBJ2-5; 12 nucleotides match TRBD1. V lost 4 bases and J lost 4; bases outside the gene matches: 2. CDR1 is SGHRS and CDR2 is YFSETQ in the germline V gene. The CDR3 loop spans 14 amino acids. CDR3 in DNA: TGCGCCAGCAGCCGGGACAGGGGGCGAGAGACCCAGTACTTC. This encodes CASSRDRGRETQYF.

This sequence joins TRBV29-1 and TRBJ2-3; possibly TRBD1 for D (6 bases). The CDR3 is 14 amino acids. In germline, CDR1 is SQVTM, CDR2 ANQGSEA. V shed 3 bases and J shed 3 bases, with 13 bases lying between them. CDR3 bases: TGCAGCGTTGATGGGCAGGGGCGTACAGATACGCAGTATTTT. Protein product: CSVDGQGRTDTQYF.